Listed below are T cell receptor beta chains from one sample, sequenced in a study of early T cells in non-severe SARS-CoV-2 infection. Each CDR3 protein gets one entry after TCRdb re-called the 5' RACE reads with MiXCR. The table has approximately 52,000 distinct CDR3 sequences, around 8% seen once. What was sequenced was whole blood. These receptors were obtained from an adult who was a healthcare worker with PCR-confirmed SARS-CoV-2 infection or an uninfected control (not recorded which). The CDR3 runs from the conserved cysteine through the conserved F or W. Fields, in order: J gene, clone size, V gene, CDR3 protein. Expanded clones get a size class; other rows say once, few or many, or leave the size out.

TRBJ2-2,many,TRBV3-1,CASSQDRNGELFF
TRBJ2-2,many,TRBV7-6,CASSLASGSAGELFF
TRBJ1-6,many,TRBV7-2,CASRLSGGARSPLHF
TRBJ2-5,many,TRBV2,CASSGTKETQYF
TRBJ2-7,-,TRBV11-3,CASSLNGGWVYEQYF
TRBJ2-5,few,TRBV25-1,CASSARLAGAQETQYF
TRBJ2-7,many,TRBV29-1,CSVEGTGGYEQYF
TRBJ2-3,many,TRBV7-2,CASSPSGRSRSSTDTQYF
TRBJ2-3,many,TRBV5-1,CASSLEPSGDTQYF
TRBJ2-7,many,TRBV29-1,CSVSLKGLGEQYF
TRBJ2-3,many,TRBV12-5,CASGLSGGITDTQYF
TRBJ1-3,few,TRBV11-3,CASSPITGHSGNTIYF
TRBJ1-1,many,TRBV5-4,CASSPTGVMETEAFF
TRBJ2-3,-,TRBV11-3,CASSLDGTSTDTQYF
TRBJ1-1,many,TRBV30,CAWRGSGWTEAFF
TRBJ2-3,few,TRBV27,CASSHLTDTQYF
TRBJ1-2,many,TRBV12-3/TRBV12-4,CASSFPGASYGYTF
TRBJ2-1,few,TRBV7-9,CASSPRLRGLAGISYNEQFF
TRBJ1-5,-,TRBV12-3/TRBV12-4,CASRRGPGNQPQHF
TRBJ2-7,many,TRBV4-2,CASSPRGAYEQYF
TRBJ2-7,many,TRBV12-3/TRBV12-4,CASTPPGEGAQYF
TRBJ1-5,many,TRBV7-9,CASSSGYSNQPQHF
TRBJ2-1,few,TRBV6-2/TRBV6-3,CASGVAGGSYNEQFF
TRBJ2-5,-,TRBV7-9,CASSSTWGTRETQYF
TRBJ2-2,-,TRBV20-1,CSAADSNTGELFF
TRBJ2-1,-,TRBV11-2,CASSLWTSGRAGNEQFF
TRBJ2-1,-,TRBV24-1,CATSDTVQGRDQFF
TRBJ2-3,many,TRBV7-9,CASRLLAGGRDTQYF
TRBJ1-1,-,TRBV19,CASSIGANTEAFF
TRBJ2-3,-,TRBV4-3,CASSPLAGDTDTQYF
TRBJ2-2,many,TRBV12-3/TRBV12-4,CASSWGLAGEAGELFF
TRBJ2-7,few,TRBV9,CASSPPAVRPYEQYF
TRBJ1-1,few,TRBV6-2/TRBV6-3,CASSPKRTLNTEAFF
TRBJ2-2,-,TRBV5-1,CASSLGPRGGGELFF
TRBJ2-2,-,TRBV7-7,CASSQYGTAGELFF
TRBJ2-1,-,TRBV11-2,CASSPSPGLRSSYNEQFF
TRBJ2-5,-,TRBV9,CASSPGTSGSQETQYF
TRBJ2-3,many,TRBV7-3,CASSLALAGADTQYF
TRBJ2-7,few,TRBV27,CASSSGTRAYEQYF
TRBJ2-7,few,TRBV3-1,CASSQGLAGYEQYF
TRBJ2-7,few,TRBV10-3,CAISEGTDNEQYF
TRBJ2-2,-,TRBV29-1,CNTRGVAGETNTGELFF
TRBJ1-1,few,TRBV29-1,CSVGRGNTEAFF
TRBJ2-7,many,TRBV4-3,CASSRQLAASYEQYF
TRBJ2-3,-,TRBV5-1,CASSLDFQGSTDTQYF
TRBJ2-6,-,TRBV7-6,CASSYSGQGASGANVLTF